Following are 27 T cell receptor beta chains from one sample sequenced in a study of T cells expressing NK-cell markers. TCRdb reprocessed the 5' RACE reads and keeps a single row for each CDR3 protein, giving no DNA. This sample contains a few hundred thousand distinct CDR3 sequences. Sequences were obtained from blood T cells: a sorted CD56 or NKG2C T cell subset, CD4+ or CD8+ T cells, or bulk PBMC T cells (not recorded which). Source of these receptors: a man aged 18-70 years in good health.

CDR3 in amino acids: CASTYRVTTGETQYF. The chain has TRBV6-1 and TRBJ2-5. The CDR3 is 15 amino acids. The V gene's germline CDR1 is MNHNS and CDR2 SASEGT.

The CDR3 protein is CASSNSRGASYEQYF. This chain uses TRBV5-6 with TRBJ2-7; TCRdb's D call of TRBD1 is untestable without DNA. The CDR3 runs 15 residues. Germline V gives CDR1 SGHDT, CDR2 YYEEEE.

The chain carries TRBV20-1 and TRBJ2-3; TCRdb selects TRBD1, and the lack of DNA leaves this call unchecked. Germline V lookup: CDR1 DFQATT, CDR2 SNEGSKA (reference sequence). CDR3 length equals 14 residues. The CDR3 spells CSVIRGAPADTQYF.

This rearrangement joins TRBV4-2 to TRBJ2-3; TCRdb's D call of TRBD2 is untestable without DNA. Per germline, CDR1 LGHNA and CDR2 YNFKEQ. The CDR3 is 15 amino acids. CDR3 sequence: CASSQGLPSTDTQYF.

V gene TRBV2 combines with J gene TRBJ2-3; TCRdb lists TRBD1, though no DNA is available to test this call. From germline, CDR1 is SNHLY and CDR2 FYNNEI. CDR3 length: 15 residues. This CDR3 is CASRVRGVSPDTQYF.

The chain combines TRBV15 with TRBJ2-5; TCRdb selects TRBD1, and the lack of DNA leaves this call unchecked. This CDR3 comprises 16 residues. Germline V lookup: CDR1 LNHNV, CDR2 YYDKDF (reference sequence). CDR3 amino acids: CATSRDPPGHQETQYF.

The chain recombines TRBV9 with TRBJ2-1; TCRdb's D gene call, TRBD2, goes unchecked for lack of DNA. The CDR3 runs 14 residues. Germline loops: CDR1 SGDLS, CDR2 YYNGEE. CDR3 in amino acids: CASSAILAGGSLFF.

The chain links TRBV29-1 to TRBJ2-1; the D call from TCRdb, TRBD1, cannot be confirmed without DNA. The CDR3 length is 13 residues. CDR1 SQVTM and CDR2 ANQGSEA come from the germline V gene. The CDR3 is CSVAPDRHNEQFF.

V and J are TRBV5-1 and TRBJ1-5; there is no DNA to check the TCRdb D call of TRBD1. The length of the CDR3 is 16 residues. Germline-derived CDR1 and CDR2 are SGHRS and YFSETQ. The chain's CDR3 is CASSLEPGQGAQPQHF.

The chain has TRBV3-1 and TRBJ2-4. The CDR3 spans 15 residues. Germline CDR1 is LGHDT and CDR2 is YNNKEL (reference sequence). This CDR3 reads CASSHGSMAKNIQYF. The full variable domain, rest sourced from reference TRBV3-1 and TRBJ2-4, is DTAVSQTPKYLVTQMGNDKSIKCEQNLGHDTMYWYKQDSKKFLKIMFSYNNKELIINETVPNRFSPKSPDKAHLNLHINSLELGDSAVYFCASSHGSMAKNIQYFGAGTRLSVL.

The V and J genes are TRBV6-5 and TRBJ1-5; TCRdb picks TRBD1, but there is no DNA to check that call. This CDR3 comprises 16 residues. Germline lookup yields CDR1 MNHEY and CDR2 SVGAGI. The CDR3 is CASNPGTDGSNQPQHF.

The V and J genes are TRBV6-5 and TRBJ2-5. The CDR3 is 13 residues long. Germline V gives CDR1 MNHEY, CDR2 SVGAGI. The chain's CDR3 is CASRLYRQETQYF.

The V gene is TRBV5-1, the J gene TRBJ1-2; TCRdb's D call, TRBD1, is unchecked because there is no DNA. The CDR3 is 15 residues long. The germline CDR1 and CDR2 sequences are SGHRS and YFSETQ. The CDR3 reads CASSRTGGAFYGYTF.

This chain's CDR3 is CASSPGWAGGFANTGELFF. The chain carries TRBV11-2 and TRBJ2-2; TCRdb's D gene call, TRBD1, goes unchecked for lack of DNA. CDR3 size: 19 residues. Per the germline V gene, CDR1 is SGHAT and CDR2 is FQNNGV.

V usage is TRBV5-5 and J usage is TRBJ1-6. Germline assignment: CDR1 SGHKS and CDR2 YYEKEE (reference sequence). The CDR3 is 13 residues long. The CDR3 is CASSRIPDSPLHF.

This chain links TRBV12-3 or TRBV12-4 with TRBJ2-3. This CDR3 comprises 14 residues. The CDR3 reads CASSPRTSTDTQYF.

The rearrangement uses TRBV11-1 and TRBJ2-5; the D gene TCRdb calls, TRBD1, cannot be checked with no DNA. The CDR3 contains 15 residues. Germline CDR1 reads SGHAT; CDR2 reads FQDESV (reference sequence). The CDR3 region is CASSFRGHWGETQYF.

CDR3 protein: CATSDPLRTSGTDTQYF. The V call is TRBV24-1, the J call TRBJ2-3; absent DNA, TCRdb's TRBD2 call cannot be checked. CDR1 and CDR2 (germline): KGHDR, SFDVKD. This CDR3 comprises 17 residues.

V gene TRBV11-2 combines with J gene TRBJ2-1; absent DNA, TCRdb's TRBD1 call cannot be checked. Germline V gene lookup returns CDR1 SGHAT and CDR2 FQNNGV. This CDR3 is built from 19 residues. This chain's CDR3 is CASSRKRAGGSDTNNEQFF.

The chain's CDR3 is CASSLQLPGANVLTF. The J gene is TRBJ2-6, the V gene TRBV27. CDR3 length equals 15 residues. Germline lookup yields CDR1 MNHEY and CDR2 SMNVEV (reference sequence).

This chain uses TRBV6-1 with TRBJ1-2. CDR1 is MNHNS, CDR2 SASEGT, per germline. The CDR3 loop spans 14 amino acids. The CDR3 protein is CASSDGDWTYGYTF.

The rearrangement links TRBV19 to TRBJ1-5; TCRdb's D call of TRBD1 is untestable without DNA. Germline CDR1 and CDR2: LNHDA and SQIVND (reference sequence). The CDR3 is made up of 15 amino acids. The CDR3 sequence: CASSAGTGRDQPQHF.

The chain has TRBV12-3 or TRBV12-4 and TRBJ2-7; TCRdb designates TRBD2, a call that cannot be tested without DNA. The CDR3 runs 16 residues. CDR3 protein: CASSLGREPLHYEQYF.

V gene TRBV9 combines with J gene TRBJ2-1; checking the TCRdb D call of TRBD2 is not possible without DNA. CDR1 is SGDLS and CDR2 is YYNGEE in the germline V gene. The CDR3 length is 15 residues. The CDR3 loop is CASSVTSGSYNEQFF.

The chain combines TRBV4-1 with TRBJ2-1; the TCRdb call, TRBD2, lacks DNA for checking. The CDR3 totals 19 residues. The germline V gene has CDR1 MGHRA and CDR2 YSYEKL. This CDR3 reads CASSQRPRGVGLAGDEQFF.

The chain uses TRBV20-1 and TRBJ2-1. CDR1 is DFQATT, CDR2 SNEGSKA, per germline (reference sequence). The CDR3 is 14 amino acids. The CDR3 is CSLVGESSYNEQFF.

V gene TRBV2 combines with J gene TRBJ1-1. Germline-derived CDR1 and CDR2 are SNHLY and FYNNEI. The length of the CDR3 is 15 residues. The CDR3 sequence is CASSPYGTGNTEAFF.